A single sample is the source of the 10 T cell receptor beta chains below, sequenced in a study of T cell clonality in common variable immunodeficiency. Only in-frame clones appear in the TCRdb table, and some are missing; sequencing was by immunoSEQ multiplex PCR. The data show approximately 46,000 clones, with none appearing a single time. Material for sequencing was peripheral blood mononuclear cells. The receptor source for this set is a person aged 18 to 70 in good health.

This clone was recorded at least ten times. Read sequence stops 3 residues before the CDR3 end, and the germline J gene provides the missing end. The chain is built from TRBV30 and TRBJ1-2; D is uncertain. In germline, CDR1 is GTSNPN, CDR2 SVGIG (reference sequence). This CDR3 comprises 11 residues. The part of the CDR3 DNA that was read is TGTGTTGGACCAACCGGGGATGGC. Its translation: CVGPTGDG. The CDR3 in its entirety is CVGPTGDGYTF.

This clone was found many times. The sequence runs out 3 residues before the end of the CDR3; the remainder is reconstructed from the germline J gene. The chain has TRBV2 and TRBJ1-5; 7 bases align to TRBD1. In germline, CDR1 is SNHLY, CDR2 FYNNEI. V dropped 6 bases and J dropped 1; count of bases not matched to a gene: 9. The CDR3 has 16 residues. Incomplete CDR3 DNA: TGTGCCAGCAGGCAAAACAGGGGTGGCAGCAATCAGCCC. It yields the protein CASRQNRGGSNQP. The full CDR3 reads CASRQNRGGSNQPQHF.

In this sample, this clone turned up many times. The read gets to within 3 residues of the CDR3 end, and the germline J gene fills in the rest. V usage is TRBV20-1 and J usage is TRBJ1-4; a weak D match, TRBD1 (5 bases). V gave up 2 bases and J gave up 4 bases, with 11 bases separating them. CDR3 length: 14 amino acids. Germline CDR1 DFQATT, CDR2 SNEGSKA (reference sequence). The CDR3 DNA, read in part, is TGCAGTGCTAGAATTAGGGGTAATAATGAAAAA. Its translation: CSARIRGNNEK. The CDR3 in full is CSARIRGNNEKLFF.

This clone was counted many times. Sequencing ends 3 residues short of the CDR3 end; the germline J gene provides the rest. The chain employs TRBV6-1 and TRBJ2-3, with a possible D match to TRBD1 (6 bases). V was pared by 2 bases and J by 3 bases, with 18 bases between. The germline V gene has CDR1 MNHNS and CDR2 SASEGT. The CDR3 totals 17 residues. The sequenced CDR3 bases are TGTGCCAGCAGTGAAAATGGGGCAGGGGTGTGGACAGATACG. It is translated as CASSENGAGVWTDT. In full, the CDR3 reads CASSENGAGVWTDTQYF.

Ten or more counts support this clone. CDR3 sequence: CASSYITEAFF. The CDR3 bases that were read are TGTGCCAGCAGTTATATCACTGAA. This rearrangement joins TRBV28 to TRBJ1-1; no clear D. Read sequence stops 3 residues before the CDR3 end, and the germline J gene provides the missing end. This CDR3 has 11 amino acids. The germline CDR1 and CDR2 sequences are MDHEN and SYDVKM. Trimming removed 4 bases from V and 4 bases from J, with 4 bases in between.

This clone was picked up many times. The observed sequence ends 3 residues before the CDR3 terminus, with the missing tail filled in from the germline J gene. The chain is built from TRBV7-9 and TRBJ2-7; TRBD2 is a possible D gene (5 bases). The CDR3 loop spans 13 amino acids. V was trimmed by 3 bases and J by 3 bases, leaving 9 bases between them. CDR1 is SEHNR and CDR2 is FQNEAQ in the germline V gene (reference sequence). The CDR3 spells CASSFPGFYEQYF. Incomplete CDR3 DNA: TGTGCCAGCAGCTTCCCGGGGTTCTACGAG.

This clone has a handful of counts. The sequenced fragment ends 3 residues before the CDR3 boundary, so the rest is inferred from the germline J gene. V gene TRBV29-1 combines with J gene TRBJ1-2; D unclear. Germline values: CDR1 SQVTM, CDR2 ANQGSEA. The CDR3 has 12 amino acids. Partial CDR3 DNA: TGCAGCGTTGTCCACGGGGAACGGAGC. It translates to CSVVHGERS. Given in full, the CDR3 is CSVVHGERSYTF.

This clone occurred many times. The missing CDR3 end, 3 residues past where the read stops, is filled in from the germline J gene. The V and J genes are TRBV20-1 and TRBJ1-1; 7 bases align to TRBD1. Per germline, CDR1 DFQATT and CDR2 SNEGSKA (reference sequence). This CDR3 region has 12 residues. CDR3 DNA, as far as it was read: TGCAGTGCTAGAGCTACAGGGGAGGGG. Protein: CSARATGEG. The whole CDR3 protein reads CSARATGEGAFF.

This clone has a count of ten or more. The missing CDR3 end, 3 residues past where the read stops, is filled in from the germline J gene. The chain recombines TRBV11-2 with TRBJ2-6; no clear D gene. CDR3 size: 14 residues. Trimming left V 6 bases short and J 0 bases short, with 6 bases between. Germline V gene lookup returns CDR1 SGHAT and CDR2 FQNNGV. The CDR3 sequence: CASRQNSGANVLTF. The covered CDR3 bases are TGTGCCAGCAGACAAAACTCTGGGGCCAACGTC.

This clone was picked up many times. Coverage ceases 3 residues before the CDR3 finishes, and the germline J gene fills in the end. V and J are TRBV29-1 and TRBJ2-1; a possible D gene is TRBD1 (6 bases). The ends were cut back, 1 base at V and 6 bases at J, with 16 bases in the middle. The germline gives CDR1 SQVTM, CDR2 ANQGSEA. The CDR3 loop spans 15 amino acids. The sequenced part of the CDR3 DNA is TGCAGCGTTGAAGCACTAAAAACAGGGAGCAATGAG. Its translation: CSVEALKTGSNE. The entire CDR3 reads CSVEALKTGSNEQFF.